The present entry profiles one TCR beta chain with its context. The antigen is not known. The CDR3 runs 14 residues. The germline CDR1 and CDR2 sequences are MNHNS and SASEGT. The V gene lost 2 bases and the J gene lost 8 bases, with 13 bases spanning the gap. These data originate in a study of cytomegalovirus exposure and HLA in healthy donors. Study results and caveats: Previous analysis showed most TCR beta V segments were productive about 87% or about 30% of the time. A missense variant in DCLRE1C was later tied to TCR beta V- and J-gene trimming. TCR sequences were mostly rare, though some public TCRs occurred in many donors. The study flagged some 180 TCR beta chains as cytomegalovirus-associated.

The PCR was carried out with 60 Vbeta primers and 13 Jbeta primers. Data came from immunoSEQ multiplex PCR; TCRdb stores just in-frame clones and leaves some out. The repertoire has around 300,000 clones, around two thirds of them found once; the top ten carry around 2%. Sequencing used PBMCs. The chain employs TRBV6-1 and TRBJ2-4; TRBD1 might be the D (6 bases). This sequence originates from a female donor in good health and CMV-seronegative. The CDR3 DNA reads as TGTGCCAGCAGTGAATTTCTGGGGGCGGACATTCAGTACTTC. This encodes CASSEFLGADIQYF.